This T cell receptor (beta chain) came from a study of CD8 T cells in Susac syndrome. The CDR3 sequence is 13 residues long. The V end was cut by 3 bases, the J end by 4 bases, with 7 bases between. The germline V gene has CDR1 MRHNA and CDR2 SNTAGT. Roughly 0.45 to 1 ug RNA was reverse transcribed with random hexamers. MiXCR, run by TCRdb on the immunoSEQ multiplex PCR reads, gives a single entry per CDR3 protein. This table holds about 150,000 distinct CDR3 sequences, 85% to 95% found once. V usage is TRBV6-4 and J usage is TRBJ2-1; D remains ambiguous. This TCR came from a human donor with multiple sclerosis. The source material was CD8+ T cells from PBMCs. CDR3 DNA: TGTGCCAGCAGTGATGCCCCTTACAATGAGCAGTTCTTC. Translation: CASSDAPYNEQFF.